The next 14 T cell receptor beta chains were all read from a single sample in a study of T cell repertoires in cytomegalovirus infection. TCRdb reanalysed the reads using MiXCR and keeps one entry per CDR3 protein. The sample shows about half a million distinct CDR3 sequences, 30% to 40% of them seen only once. Antigen specificity for these receptors is unknown. This specimen consisted of cultured PBMCs, obtained from culture after CMV antigen stimulation. All receptors come from a human donor in good health (CMV status not recorded). Some clones in this sample may be carry-over from other donors' samples.

V and J are TRBV12-5 and TRBJ2-5, with unresolved D. The germline V gene encodes CDR1 LGHNT and CDR2 FRNRAP. The CDR3 is 16 amino acids. The V end lost 5 bases, the J end lost 5 bases, and 21 bases lay between the germline ends. The CDR3 DNA reads TGTGCTAGTGGTCAACCCCCTATAGGACCGATGGAGACCCAGTACTTC. Its translation is CASGQPPIGPMETQYF.

This clonotype was seen more than once but under ten times. The chain links TRBV28 to TRBJ1-1, with D hard to call. Between the trimmed V and J ends, which lost 5 bases and 5 bases, there was a span of 12 bases. Germline-derived CDR1 and CDR2 are MDHEN and SYDVKM. CDR3 length: 13 residues. The CDR3 bases are TGTGCCAGCAGTCCCGTGATCAGGACTGAAGCTTTCTTT. This codes for CASSPVIRTEAFF. Complete variable domain (other parts from reference TRBV28 and TRBJ1-1): DVKVTQSSRYLVKRTGEKVFLECVQDMDHENMFWYRQDPGLGLRLIYFSYDVKMKEKGDIPEGYSVSREKKERFSLILESASTNQTSMYLCASSPVIRTEAFFGQGTRLTVV.

The chain is built from TRBV6-2 or TRBV6-3 and TRBJ2-5, with 9 bases identical to TRBD2. V shed 4 bases and J 5 bases; nucleotides not matched to a gene: 14. The CDR3 extends over 17 amino acids. Germline CDR1 is MNHEY and CDR2 is SVGEGT. CDR3 bases: TGTGCCAGCAGTTTATATAGCGGGAGACGTGTTGGGGAGACCCAGTACTTC. Amino acid sequence: CASSLYSGRRVGETQYF.

This rearrangement joins TRBV7-2 to TRBJ2-4; 10 nucleotides agree with TRBD2. V was pared by 1 base and J by 8 bases, with 11 bases of the junction left unmatched. The CDR3 is made up of 17 amino acids. Germline CDR1 and CDR2: SGHTA and FQGNSA. This CDR3 is CASSLDPGAGGRDIQYF. In DNA form, the CDR3 reads TGTGCCAGCAGCTTAGACCCTGGAGCGGGAGGGAGGGACATTCAGTACTTC.

The rearrangement uses TRBV6-2 or TRBV6-3 and TRBJ1-2, with 11 bases fitting TRBD1. CDR3 size: 15 residues. Losses at the gene ends were 6 bases for V and 7 bases for J; bases not matched to a gene: 10. Per germline, CDR1 MNHEY and CDR2 SVGEGT. The DNA for the CDR3 is TGTGCCAGCAGGACGTTTGGACAGGGGGCGCGTGGCTACACCTTC. Protein sequence: CASRTFGQGARGYTF.

The chain links TRBV11-2 to TRBJ2-5, with TRBD2 identical over 7 bases. Trimming removed 5 bases from V and 1 base from J; junction bases left unmatched: 4. The germline CDR1 and CDR2 sequences are SGHAT and FQNNGV. CDR3 length: 14 amino acids. CDR3 coding DNA: TGTGCCAGCAGCCAGACTAGCATCCAAGAGACCCAGTACTTC. Translated, it gives CASSQTSIQETQYF.

This clonotype was detected a few times. This chain connects TRBV6-5 to TRBJ2-3; the D gene is possibly TRBD2 (5 bases). The CDR3 contains 14 residues. V was cut by 9 bases and J by 6 bases, with 19 bases left in between. Germline V lookup: CDR1 MNHEY, CDR2 SVGAGI. The CDR3 DNA follows: TGTGCCAGTGCTTCACGGGAAACGGACGATACGCAGTATTTT. Its translation: CASASRETDDTQYF.

This clonotype occurred a few times. The chain is built from TRBV28 and TRBJ2-1; 8 nucleotides agree with TRBD2. CDR1 is MDHEN, CDR2 SYDVKM, per germline. The CDR3 loop spans 14 amino acids. V lost 7 bases and J lost 7; bases outside the gene matches: 9. The CDR3 sequence: CASNRGGRRNEQFF. Written as DNA, the CDR3 is TGTGCCAGCAATCGTGGCGGGAGGCGGAATGAGCAGTTCTTC.

This clonotype was seen only a few times. The chain uses TRBV7-9 and TRBJ2-2; 8 nucleotides match TRBD2. The V gene's germline CDR1 is SEHNR and CDR2 FQNEAQ (reference sequence). There are 16 residues in the CDR3. V shed 5 bases, J shed 4 bases, and the junction held 9 bases outside the gene matches. DNA of the CDR3: TGTGCCAGCAGCCCACGGGGGGGATCCTTCACCGGGGAGCTGTTTTTT. Amino acids: CASSPRGGSFTGELFF.

This clonotype occurred a few times. This chain connects TRBV27 to TRBJ2-1; maybe TRBD1 (6 bases). Germline CDR1 reads MNHEY; CDR2 reads SMNVEV (reference sequence). The CDR3 loop spans 16 amino acids. V was trimmed by 1 base and J by 0 bases, leaving 10 bases between them. CDR3 coding DNA: TGTGCCAGCAGTTTATACCCAGGGGACTCCTACAATGAGCAGTTCTTC. Amino acids: CASSLYPGDSYNEQFF.

The chain couples TRBV5-4 to TRBJ1-2; TRBD1 might be the D (6 bases). Germline V lookup: CDR1 SGHNT, CDR2 YYREEE (reference sequence). The length of the CDR3 is 14 residues. Trimming pared 3 bases from V and 8 bases from J, leaving 17 bases between. The CDR3 bases are TGTGCCAGCAGCTCGGGATACGACAGGCGCGGCTACACCTTC. It codes for CASSSGYDRRGYTF.

The chain joins TRBV12-3 or TRBV12-4 to TRBJ2-7; D unclear. The CDR3 consists of 13 residues. The V and J ends lost 1 base and 3 bases respectively, with 7 bases between them. CDR3 protein: CASSLDKLYEQYV. As DNA, the CDR3 is TGTGCCAGCAGTTTAGACAAACTCTACGAGCAGTACGTC.

The chain's CDR3 is CASSRRTGAQNTGELFF. CDR3 DNA sequence: TGTGCCAGCAGCCGACGGACAGGGGCCCAGAACACCGGGGAGCTGTTTTTT. This chain joins TRBV4-2 and TRBJ2-2; 9 positions agree with TRBD1. The CDR3 has 17 amino acids. Germline trimming cut 4 bases from V and 1 base from J; bases unmatched to any gene: 7. CDR1 LGHNA and CDR2 YNFKEQ come from the germline V gene.

Only a few counts were recorded for this clonotype. The rearrangement uses TRBV20-1 and TRBJ2-3; D possibly corresponds to TRBD2 (5 bases). V was cut by 0 bases and J by 4 bases, with 11 bases left in between. CDR3 length: 14 residues. Per the germline V gene, CDR1 is DFQATT and CDR2 is SNEGSKA (reference sequence). CDR3 DNA sequence: TGCAGTGCTAGAGATCCGGCGGGCGCAGATACGCAGTATTTT. It translates to CSARDPAGADTQYF.